This T cell receptor (beta chain) was sequenced during a study of blood T cell repertoires in COVID-19. Study details: Sites in the United States, Italy and Spain provided acute and convalescent COVID-19 samples. T cells, B-cell-depleted T cells, or PBMCs provided the cDNA or gDNA that served as material.

The authors' processing: Reference gene primer amplification yielded estimated nucleated cell counts. The data were produced by immunoSEQ multiplex PCR, yet TCRdb's version contains in-frame clones alone and is incomplete. That table gives V, J and clone size, and the DNA gave D and trimming. Of about 69,000 clones listed, roughly 86% were seen once; the top ten hold 16%. One Seattle source followed patients from active infection through their disease course. This TCR was recovered from a man aged 40-50 years with COVID-19, enrolled during active disease. Sequenced input: peripheral blood.

CDR3 loop: CASSEGFGWENSPLHF. The CDR3 DNA follows: TGTGCCAGCAGTGAAGGGTTTGGTTGGGAGAATTCACCCCTCCACTTT. The J gene is TRBJ1-6, the V gene TRBV6-1; D is unclear. With 1 base removed from V and 7 bases from J, the gap between germline ends came to 14 bases. Germline assignment: CDR1 MNHNS and CDR2 SASEGT. The CDR3 has 16 amino acids.